What follows describes a single TCR beta chain. Its cognate antigen is unknown. The data stem from a study of graft-versus-host responses after intestinal transplantation. Study-wide context: Transplants were multivisceral, liver-intestinal, or isolated intestinal. Each recipient received anti-thymocyte globulin induction, then tacrolimus and steroids for approximately 3 years. Whole-study findings and limits: Those patients showing graft-donor T cell macrochimerism displayed high graft-versus-host to host-versus-graft clonal ratios in allografts. Recipient marrow showed GvH clones, some seen first in ileum or blood.

V dropped 1 base and J dropped 2 bases, with 12 bases sitting between them. This CDR3 region has 15 residues. Germline CDR1 is SGHTA and CDR2 is FQGNSA. Here immunoSEQ multiplex PCR was the method, and the copy in TCRdb shows in-frame clones only, minus some. Of about 100,000 clones detected, 87% appear once; the ten largest clones hold 0.9% to 1%. The specimen was unstimulated CD4+ T cells sorted from spleen or lymph node cells, collected before transplant. This TCR was recovered from a human donor who was the organ donor for an intestinal transplant. The rearrangement uses TRBV7-2 and TRBJ2-7, with D maybe TRBD1 (6 bases). CDR3 loop: CASSLGVGGPYEQYF. The CDR3 DNA is TGTGCCAGCAGCTTAGGGGTTGGGGGCCCCTACGAGCAGTACTTC.